The 31 T cell receptor beta chains presented below share a single source sample, sequenced in a study of radiotherapy plus CTLA-4 blockade in lung cancer. TCRdb's copy holds only in-frame clones and misses some; the assay was immunoSEQ multiplex PCR. The sample lists tens of thousands of clones, around 83% occurring once. Source: peripheral blood, taken from a patient treated with radiotherapy plus ipilimumab. The receptors derive from a human donor with non-small cell lung cancer that progressed on radiotherapy plus ipilimumab.

V gene TRBV4-1 combines with J gene TRBJ1-1; the D is unclear. The length of the CDR3 is 14 residues. Germline lookup yields CDR1 MGHRA and CDR2 YSYEKL. Trimming stripped 0 bases from V and 5 bases from J, with 10 bases between. DNA for the CDR3: TGCGCCAGCAGCCAAGAACGGCGGGGAACTGAAGCTTTCTTT. It yields the protein CASSQERRGTEAFF.

This chain joins TRBV6-5 and TRBJ2-1; no clear D. V shed 5 bases and J shed 2 bases, with 10 bases lying between them. The CDR3 contains 14 residues. Germline CDR1 is MNHEY and CDR2 is SVGAGI. Here the CDR3 DNA reads TGTGCCAGCAGTCCTGAGTTAACCTACAATGAGCAGTTCTTC. Translation: CASSPELTYNEQFF.

Comment on this clone: One end of the junction varies from germline; a read error may be responsible. This chain connects TRBV18 to TRBJ1-3, with D perhaps matching TRBD1 (6 bases). CDR1 is KGHSH, CDR2 LQKENI, per germline. The CDR3 consists of 15 residues. CDR3: CASSPEVSTGSLLVF. As DNA, the CDR3 is TGTGCCAGCTCACCAGAGGTTTCGACAGGTTCCCTTCTAGTTTTT.

The chain carries TRBV9 and TRBJ1-3; a weak D match, TRBD1 (6 bases). This CDR3 is built from 15 residues. Trimming cost V 0 bases and J 4 bases, with 11 bases left between them. CDR1 and CDR2 from the germline V gene are SGDLS and YYNGEE. The CDR3 DNA is TGTGCCAGCAGCGTAGACGGGCAGGGGGGAAACACCATATATTTT. It yields the protein CASSVDGQGGNTIYF.

The chain has TRBV5-4 and TRBJ2-3; tentatively, D is TRBD1 (7 bases). The CDR3 runs 15 residues. Germline assignment: CDR1 SGHNT and CDR2 YYREEE (reference sequence). V shed 4 bases and J shed 0 bases, with 12 bases lying between them. CDR3 protein: CASSAGQPSTDTQYF. The DNA for the CDR3 is TGTGCCAGCAGCGCGGGACAGCCTAGCACAGATACGCAGTATTTT.

The chain combines TRBV2 with TRBJ2-4; 7 bases are shared with TRBD1. The length of the CDR3 is 16 residues. Unmatched junction bases numbered 9, after V lost 3 bases and J lost 4 bases. Germline V gene lookup returns CDR1 SNHLY and CDR2 FYNNEI. This chain's CDR3 is CASSDGQGERKNIQYF. In DNA, the CDR3 is TGTGCCAGCAGTGACGGGCAGGGGGAGAGGAAAAACATTCAGTACTTC.

This rearrangement joins TRBV5-1 to TRBJ2-7, with D perhaps given as TRBD1 or TRBD2 (6 bases each). Trimming removed 0 bases from V and 3 bases from J, with 16 bases in between. The CDR3 sequence is 16 residues long. Germline assignment: CDR1 SGHRS and CDR2 YFSETQ. CDR3 sequence reads: CASSLAVGGLDYEQYF. The CDR3 nucleotides read TGCGCCAGCAGCTTGGCCGTGGGGGGCCTGGACTACGAGCAGTACTTC.

This clone showed up just a few times. This rearrangement joins TRBV10-2 to TRBJ2-7; D is possibly TRBD1 or TRBD2 (5 bases each). CDR1 and CDR2 (germline): WSHSY, SAAADI. The CDR3 covers 14 residues. V was clipped by 10 bases and J by 0 bases, with 16 bases between them. This CDR3 reads CATRSEGSSYEQYV. The CDR3 bases are TGCGCCACCAGATCAGAGGGGAGCTCCTACGAGCAGTACGTC.

J is TRBJ2-7 and V is TRBV2; 8 nucleotides align to TRBD1. This CDR3 region has 15 residues. V shed 7 bases, J shed 5 bases, and the junction held 13 bases outside the gene matches. The germline gives CDR1 SNHLY, CDR2 FYNNEI. CDR3 region: CASIPNRDRRHEQYF. As DNA, the CDR3 is TGTGCCAGCATCCCGAACCGGGACAGGCGACACGAGCAGTACTTC. The complete variable domain, with remaining parts taken from reference TRBV2 and TRBJ2-7, reads EPEVTQTPSHQVTQMGQEVILRCVPISNHLYFYWYRQILGQKVEFLVSFYNNEISEKSEIFDDQFSVERPDGSNFTLKIRSTKLEDSAMYFCASIPNRDRRHEQYFGPGTRLTVT.

V usage is TRBV9 and J usage is TRBJ2-7, with 7 positions matching TRBD2. The germline V gene encodes CDR1 SGDLS and CDR2 YYNGEE. V shed 0 bases, J shed 4 bases, and the junction held 4 bases outside the gene matches. There are 14 residues in the CDR3. The CDR3 loop reads CASSVGYGGYEQYF. The CDR3 nucleotides read TGTGCCAGCAGCGTAGGATACGGGGGGTACGAGCAGTACTTC.

The V and J genes are TRBV6-6 and TRBJ2-5; no definite D call. The CDR3 sequence is 12 residues long. CDR1 and CDR2 from the germline V gene are MNHNY and SVGAGI (reference sequence). The V end lost 7 bases, the J end lost 0 bases, and 6 bases lay between the germline ends. The CDR3 spells CASKRYQETQYF. The CDR3 coding sequence is TGTGCCAGCAAAAGGTACCAAGAGACCCAGTACTTC.

The V and J genes are TRBV28 and TRBJ1-3; 7 bases match TRBD1. CDR3 length: 15 amino acids. V was pared by 6 bases and J by 0 bases, with 5 bases of the junction left unmatched. Germline loops: CDR1 MDHEN, CDR2 SYDVKM. The CDR3 reads CASSSGQLSGNTIYF. CDR3 in DNA: TGTGCCAGCAGCTCGGGACAGCTCTCTGGAAACACCATATATTTT.

The chain links TRBV15 to TRBJ2-5, with 8 bases matching TRBD1. The CDR3 is 15 amino acids. V lost 3 bases, J lost 1 base, and 4 bases stayed unmatched. Germline-derived CDR1 and CDR2 are LNHNV and YYDKDF (reference sequence). The CDR3 here is CATSRDTGGQETQYF. The CDR3 nucleotides are TGTGCCACCAGCAGGGATACAGGGGGCCAAGAGACCCAGTACTTC.

The chain is built from TRBV6-6 and TRBJ1-1, with D tentatively TRBD1 (6 bases). Trimming took off 5 bases at V and 5 bases at J, with 12 bases between the two ends. Per germline, CDR1 MNHNY and CDR2 SVGAGI (reference sequence). The CDR3 is made up of 13 amino acids. CDR3 bases: TGTGCCAGCAGTCCACAGGGTGGAACTGAAGCTTTCTTT. Protein product: CASSPQGGTEAFF.

This clone was picked up many times. This chain joins TRBV28 and TRBJ2-1; 9 positions match TRBD1. CDR3 length: 14 residues. CDR1 and CDR2 (germline): MDHEN, SYDVKM. The trim removed 9 bases at V and 8 bases at J, leaving 11 bases unmatched. This chain's CDR3 is CASSGTGSTDEQFF. The CDR3 bases are TGTGCCAGTTCCGGGACAGGGTCTACGGATGAGCAGTTCTTC.

The chain recombines TRBV9 with TRBJ2-7; 11 nucleotides match TRBD1. The CDR3 runs 15 residues. V lost 4 bases, J lost 7 bases, and 10 bases stayed unmatched. Germline assignment: CDR1 SGDLS and CDR2 YYNGEE. The CDR3 loop reads CASSTRDRGIGEQYF. The DNA for the CDR3 is TGTGCCAGCAGCACCCGGGACAGGGGGATAGGGGAGCAGTACTTC. The full variable domain, in which reference TRBV9 and TRBJ2-7 provide the parts outside the CDR3, is DSGVTQTPKHLITATGQRVTLRCSPRSGDLSVYWYQQSLDQGLQFLIQYYNGEERAKGNILERFSAQQFPDLHSELNLSSLELGDSALYFCASSTRDRGIGEQYFGPGTRLTVT.

This clone was recorded only once. V usage is TRBV11-1 and J usage is TRBJ2-5; D perhaps matches TRBD2 (6 bases). Trimming pared 1 base from V and 0 bases from J, leaving 6 bases between. The CDR3 totals 14 residues. Germline V CDR1 and CDR2: SGHAT, FQDESV (reference sequence). The CDR3 protein is CASSLVADQETQYF. CDR3 nucleotide sequence: TGTGCCAGCAGCTTAGTAGCGGACCAAGAGACCCAGTACTTC.

The V and J genes are TRBV5-1 and TRBJ2-3, with 13 bases matching TRBD2. Germline-derived CDR1 and CDR2 are SGHRS and YFSETQ. The CDR3 has 16 residues. With 4 bases clipped from V and 4 bases from J, the junction kept 6 bases outside the gene matches. Here the CDR3 DNA reads TGCGCCAGCAGCCGGGGACTAGCGGGATCGGCAGATACGCAGTATTTT. Protein sequence: CASSRGLAGSADTQYF. Looking up the rest from reference TRBV5-1 and TRBJ2-3 gives the full variable domain: KAGVTQTPRYLIKTRGQQVTLSCSPISGHRSVSWYQQTPGQGLQFLFEYFSETQRNKGNFPGRFSGRQFSNSRSEMNVSTLELGDSALYLCASSRGLAGSADTQYFGPGTRLTVL.

This chain joins TRBV7-2 and TRBJ2-3, with 8 bases lining up with TRBD2. V was clipped by 7 bases and J by 3 bases; unmatched bases: 3. Germline CDR1 and CDR2: SGHTA and FQGNSA. The CDR3 totals 13 residues. CDR3: CASKASGTDTQYF. The CDR3 DNA follows: TGTGCCAGCAAAGCTAGCGGGACAGATACGCAGTATTTT.

This clone was found a few times. J is TRBJ2-1 and V is TRBV5-4; no definite D call. The CDR3 has 13 amino acids. The V end lost 0 bases, the J end lost 5 bases, and 6 bases lay between the germline ends. The germline CDR1 and CDR2 sequences are SGHNT and YYREEE (reference sequence). CDR3 in amino acids: CASSLARNNEQFF. CDR3 DNA: TGTGCCAGCAGCTTGGCCAGGAACAATGAGCAGTTCTTC.

This sequence joins TRBV7-6 and TRBJ2-7, with D perhaps TRBD2 (5 bases). This CDR3 comprises 13 residues. V was cut by 0 bases and J by 5 bases, with 8 bases left in between. The germline CDR1 and CDR2 sequences are SGHVS and FNYEAQ. CDR3 loop: CASSLAPGDEQYF. The CDR3 region has the DNA TGTGCCAGCAGCTTAGCACCCGGGGACGAGCAGTACTTC.

This chain links TRBV7-3 with TRBJ1-1; 7 positions match TRBD1. The CDR3 sequence is 17 residues long. The junction had 15 bases not matched to a gene; V was cut back by 5 bases and J by 3 bases. From germline, CDR1 is SGHTA and CDR2 FQGTGA. The DNA for the CDR3 is TGTGCCAGCAGCGCCGACCGACGGGACAGATATTACACTGAAGCTTTCTTT. Amino acid sequence: CASSADRRDRYYTEAFF.

This chain joins TRBV5-4 and TRBJ2-2; TRBD2 agrees at 8 bases. This CDR3 has 16 amino acids. Trimming removed 5 bases from V and 5 bases from J; junction bases left unmatched: 11. Per germline, CDR1 SGHNT and CDR2 YYREEE (reference sequence). As DNA, the CDR3 is TGTGCCAGCAGACTCGGCGGGAGGCCGGGGACCGGGGAGCTGTTTTTT. Encoded protein: CASRLGGRPGTGELFF.

V gene TRBV6-5 combines with J gene TRBJ1-3, with a tentative D call TRBD1 (6 bases). The length of the CDR3 is 15 residues. The V and J ends lost 7 bases and 0 bases respectively, with 13 bases between them. Germline CDR1 reads MNHEY; CDR2 reads SVGAGI. The CDR3 loop is CASKKTGLSGNTIYF. The CDR3 DNA sequence: TGTGCCAGCAAAAAAACAGGGCTCTCTGGAAACACCATATATTTT.

The chain joins TRBV27 to TRBJ2-7, with a tentative D call TRBD1 (5 bases). CDR1 MNHEY and CDR2 SMNVEV come from the germline V gene (reference sequence). The V end was cut by 2 bases, the J end by 6 bases, with 17 bases between. The CDR3 has 15 residues. In nucleotides, the CDR3 is TGTGCCAGCAGTTTAGGCCAGGGATGGGGTGCCGAGCAGTACTTC. Protein: CASSLGQGWGAEQYF.

The chain links TRBV7-9 to TRBJ1-2, with a tentative D call TRBD1 (5 bases). The length of the CDR3 is 14 residues. V was cut by 0 bases and J by 4 bases, with 9 bases left in between. Per the germline V gene, CDR1 is SEHNR and CDR2 is FQNEAQ (reference sequence). CDR3 nucleotides: TGTGCCAGCAGCTTAGCTGGGACGGGCTATGGCTACACCTTC. Its protein product is CASSLAGTGYGYTF.

This clone was observed a few times. The CDR3 protein is CATSRDRGTDEQYF. CDR3 bases: TGTGCCACCAGCAGAGATCGCGGGACAGATGAGCAGTACTTC. The gene calls are TRBV15 and TRBJ2-7; possibly TRBD1 for D (7 bases). In germline, CDR1 is LNHNV, CDR2 YYDKDF (reference sequence). The V end was cut by 0 bases, the J end by 7 bases, with 13 bases between. The CDR3 sequence is 14 residues long.

About this clone itself: The same CDR3 arises from other DNA sequences in this sample as well. The genes are TRBV30 and TRBJ2-2; D is perhaps TRBD2 (6 bases). CDR3 length: 13 amino acids. With 0 bases removed from V and 4 bases from J, the gap between germline ends came to 6 bases. The germline gives CDR1 GTSNPN, CDR2 SVGIG (reference sequence). CDR3 residues: CAWSVGGTGELFF. As DNA, the CDR3 is TGTGCCTGGAGTGTGGGGGGCACCGGGGAGCTGTTTTTT.

The chain uses TRBV2 and TRBJ1-2; D possibly corresponds to TRBD1 (6 bases). V lost 1 base to trimming and J lost 2 bases, with 20 bases between them. Germline V gene data show CDR1 as SNHLY and CDR2 as FYNNEI. The CDR3 covers 18 residues. The CDR3 is CASSEEPLGAGENYGYTF. CDR3 DNA: TGTGCCAGCAGTGAAGAACCTTTGGGGGCAGGGGAAAACTATGGCTACACCTTC.

The chain uses TRBV27 and TRBJ2-2, with TRBD1 identical over 8 bases. The CDR3 contains 17 residues. V shed 2 bases, J shed 6 bases, and the junction held 11 bases outside the gene matches. CDR1 is MNHEY and CDR2 is SMNVEV in the germline V gene (reference sequence). CDR3 amino acids: CASSLDTVRGLAGELFF. For the CDR3, the DNA is TGTGCCAGCAGTTTAGACACGGTCAGGGGGCTTGCCGGGGAGCTGTTTTTT.

The genes are TRBV18 and TRBJ2-1, with 11 bases that match TRBD2. CDR1 and CDR2 (germline): KGHSH, LQKENI. Unmatched junction bases numbered 7, after V lost 3 bases and J lost 9 bases. The CDR3 is made up of 15 amino acids. CDR3 sequence reads: CASSPSVAGGSEQFF. CDR3 nucleotides: TGTGCCAGCTCACCTTCGGTAGCGGGAGGGAGTGAGCAGTTCTTC.